These 25 T cell receptor beta chains were all obtained from the same sample, sequenced in a study of shared clonotypes between healthy human individuals. Measured with immunoSEQ multiplex PCR; TCRdb has only the in-frame clones, and not every one. The sample includes 2 million to 2.5 million clones, approximately 93% of them seen just once. Material for sequencing was naive CD4+ T cells from PBMCs. Subset defined: CD45RA+ positively selected. The source of these receptors is a young man in good health. Some clones in this sample may be carry-over from other donors' samples.

With regard to this clone: In the same sample, other DNA sequences code for this CDR3. The chain employs TRBV18 and TRBJ1-1, with D unresolved. This CDR3 has 11 amino acids. V dropped 6 bases and J dropped 2 bases, with 4 bases sitting between them. In germline, CDR1 is KGHSH, CDR2 LQKENI. CDR3 DNA: TGTGCCAGCTCTCCAAACACTGAAGCTTTCTTT. This sequence encodes CASSPNTEAFF.

The chain links TRBV9 to TRBJ2-1; 9 bases fit TRBD2. The germline V gene encodes CDR1 SGDLS and CDR2 YYNGEE. This CDR3 comprises 16 residues. V gave up 1 base and J gave up 8 bases; unmatched junction bases: 10. The CDR3 loop reads CASSVRILAGSDEQFF. The CDR3, as DNA: TGTGCCAGCAGCGTACGAATTCTAGCGGGAAGCGATGAGCAGTTCTTC.

The chain uses TRBV7-7 and TRBJ2-7, with D unresolved. The CDR3 is 14 residues long. Trimming left V 1 base short and J 3 bases short, with 10 bases between. Looked up from germline, CDR1 is SSHAT and CDR2 is FNYEAQ (reference sequence). The CDR3: CASSLGEQNYEQYF. As DNA, the CDR3 is TGTGCCAGCAGCTTAGGGGAACAGAACTACGAGCAGTACTTC.

The rearrangement links TRBV9 to TRBJ2-5, with D perhaps matching TRBD1 (5 bases). Germline V gene lookup returns CDR1 SGDLS and CDR2 YYNGEE. The V gene lost 0 bases and the J gene lost 1 base, with 16 bases spanning the gap. The CDR3 contains 17 residues. The CDR3 region is CASSVDGRVALQETQYF. The CDR3 coding sequence is TGTGCCAGCAGCGTAGATGGCAGGGTGGCACTCCAAGAGACCCAGTACTTC.

The chain is built from TRBV4-1 and TRBJ2-2; 8 bases line up with TRBD1. The CDR3 is made up of 16 amino acids. The germline gives CDR1 MGHRA, CDR2 YSYEKL. With 5 bases clipped from V and 4 bases from J, the junction kept 9 bases outside the gene matches. DNA for the CDR3: TGCGCCAGCAGCAGCTGGCAGGGGGCGGGCACCGGGGAGCTGTTTTTT. It codes for CASSSWQGAGTGELFF.

The chain uses TRBV28 and TRBJ2-7; D uncertain. The germline V and J ends were trimmed by 10 bases and 3 bases, with 7 bases remaining between them. The germline CDR1 and CDR2 sequences are MDHEN and SYDVKM. The CDR3 length is 10 residues. The CDR3 region is CAIQDYEQYF. Written as DNA, the CDR3 is TGTGCCATCCAGGACTACGAGCAGTACTTC.

V usage is TRBV21-1 and J usage is TRBJ1-1. TRBV21-1 is described as a pseudogene. This CDR3 contains 13 residues. CDR3 loop: CASSKGRCTEAFF. CDR3 nucleotides: TGTGCCAGCAGCAAAGGCCGTTGTACTGAAGCTTTCTTT.

The V gene is TRBV29-1, the J gene TRBJ2-3, with D unclear. V lost 4 bases and J 4 bases, leaving 9 bases between the germline ends. Germline CDR1 is SQVTM and CDR2 is ANQGSEA. The CDR3 contains 12 residues. The CDR3 is CSVVFRSDTQYF. The CDR3 region has the DNA TGCAGCGTTGTATTCCGCTCAGATACGCAGTATTTT.

The chain combines TRBV4-2 with TRBJ2-4; tentative D call: TRBD2 (7 bases). Germline V CDR1 and CDR2: LGHNA, YNFKEQ. The CDR3 sequence is 15 residues long. The V end was cut by 0 bases, the J end by 8 bases, with 14 bases between. The CDR3 region is CASSQEGRGQDIQYF. CDR3 nucleotides: TGTGCCAGCAGCCAAGAGGGGCGGGGGCAGGACATTCAGTACTTC.

J is TRBJ2-3 and V is TRBV5-6, with 7 bases aligning to TRBD1. Germline assignment: CDR1 SGHDT and CDR2 YYEEEE. V was pared by 2 bases and J by 0 bases, with 9 bases of the junction left unmatched. The CDR3 extends over 17 amino acids. The CDR3 nucleotides are TGTGCCAGCAGCTTCGGGGTTGGGACAGCGAGCACAGATACGCAGTATTTT. It translates to CASSFGVGTASTDTQYF.

The chain employs TRBV7-3 and TRBJ2-5; 11 nucleotides line up with TRBD2. CDR1 and CDR2 from the germline V gene are SGHTA and FQGTGA. This CDR3 has 16 amino acids. The V segment lost 5 bases and the J segment 4 bases; nucleotides outside the gene matches: 9. The CDR3 DNA reads as TGTGCCAGCAGCCCAACTTCGGGGACTAGCGGAGAGACCCAGTACTTC. Translating gives CASSPTSGTSGETQYF.

The V call is TRBV28, the J call TRBJ1-2, with 9 bases matching TRBD1. V lost 6 bases to trimming and J lost 3 bases; unmatched junction nucleotides: 5. Germline CDR1 and CDR2: MDHEN and SYDVKM. There are 14 residues in the CDR3. For the CDR3, the DNA is TGTGCCAGCAGGGAACAGGGGGCGGACTATGGCTACACCTTC. Protein product: CASREQGADYGYTF.

Details on this clone: Other nucleotide sequences from this sample produce the same CDR3. J is TRBJ2-7 and V is TRBV15, with D perhaps TRBD1 (5 bases). This CDR3 has 14 residues. CDR1 LNHNV and CDR2 YYDKDF come from the germline V gene (reference sequence). With 1 base removed from V and 0 bases from J, the gap between germline ends came to 7 bases. The CDR3 region has the DNA TGTGCCACCAGCAGAGGGGGCACCTCCTACGAGCAGTACTTC. The encoded protein is CATSRGGTSYEQYF.

V and J are TRBV28 and TRBJ2-3, with TRBD2 matching 10 bases. V lost 4 bases and J lost 0; bases outside the gene matches: 4. CDR1 and CDR2 from the germline V gene are MDHEN and SYDVKM. CDR3 length equals 16 residues. In nucleotides, the CDR3 is TGTGCCAGCAGTTCTCGGACTAGCGGAAGCACAGATACGCAGTATTTT. Residues: CASSSRTSGSTDTQYF.

The chain has TRBV5-1 and TRBJ1-6, with a tentative D call TRBD1 (6 bases). The CDR3 runs to 14 residues. V was clipped by 4 bases and J by 9 bases, with 14 bases between them. Germline loops: CDR1 SGHRS, CDR2 YFSETQ. The CDR3, as DNA: TGCGCCAGCAGCGCTGCACAGGGCAGTTCACCCCTCCACTTT. Translating it yields CASSAAQGSSPLHF.

The chain joins TRBV2 to TRBJ2-5; 7 positions agree with TRBD1. Per germline, CDR1 SNHLY and CDR2 FYNNEI. The CDR3 sequence is 16 residues long. J was trimmed by 4 bases and V by 4 bases; bases with no gene match: 12. For the CDR3, the DNA is TGTGCCAGCAGTGCGGCGACAGGGCATTACGGAGAGACCCAGTACTTC. This gives the protein CASSAATGHYGETQYF.

The CDR3 here is CASGNPGAGELFF. The DNA for the CDR3 is TGTGCTAGTGGGAACCCCGGGGCCGGGGAGCTGTTTTTT. The genes are TRBV12-5 and TRBJ2-2; D perhaps matches TRBD2 (5 bases). Germline CDR1 and CDR2: LGHNT and FRNRAP. CDR3 length: 13 amino acids. Trimming removed 6 bases at V and 6 bases at J, with 11 bases between.

Concerning this clone itself: The sample contains more than one DNA sequence encoding this CDR3. The CDR3 loop is CASSRTVSNQPQHF. The CDR3 DNA is TGTGCCAGCAGTAGGACGGTGTCAAATCAGCCCCAGCATTTT. This chain connects TRBV2 to TRBJ1-5; the D is unclear. Deletions cut 5 bases from V and 4 bases from J, with 12 bases between. Germline loops: CDR1 SNHLY, CDR2 FYNNEI. The CDR3 totals 14 residues.

The genes are TRBV19 and TRBJ1-5, with unresolved D. This CDR3 has 13 residues. Germline V gene lookup returns CDR1 LNHDA and CDR2 SQIVND (reference sequence). V dropped 3 bases and J dropped 1 base, with 4 bases sitting between them. The CDR3 DNA follows: TGTGCCAGTAGTATGATAAGCAATCAGCCCCAGCATTTT. Encoded protein: CASSMISNQPQHF.

The V gene is TRBV6-5, the J gene TRBJ2-2, with a tentative D call TRBD1 (6 bases). There are 16 residues in the CDR3. The germline CDR1 and CDR2 sequences are MNHEY and SVGAGI. V lost 4 bases, J lost 0 bases, and 12 bases lay in between. CDR3 sequence: CASSWGQRPNTGELFF. DNA for the CDR3: TGTGCCAGCAGTTGGGGACAACGACCGAACACCGGGGAGCTGTTTTTT.

This rearrangement joins TRBV5-4 to TRBJ2-7, with 11 nucleotides matching TRBD1. The germline V gene has CDR1 SGHNT and CDR2 YYREEE (reference sequence). J gave up 4 bases and V 5 bases, and 5 bases lay outside the gene matches. The CDR3 is made up of 14 amino acids. As DNA, the CDR3 is TGTGCCAGCAGTCAAGGACAGGGGGCTTACGAGCAGTACTTC. Protein product: CASSQGQGAYEQYF.

This chain connects TRBV7-9 to TRBJ2-1, with TRBD1 matching 7 bases. This CDR3 is built from 14 residues. Germline V lookup: CDR1 SEHNR, CDR2 FQNEAQ (reference sequence). V trimming: 3 bases; J trimming: 5 bases; junction bases outside the gene matches: 4. CDR3 DNA sequence: TGTGCCAGCAGCTTCGGACAGGCTAACAATGAGCAGTTCTTC. Its protein product is CASSFGQANNEQFF.

The chain joins TRBV4-3 to TRBJ2-7, with 9 nucleotides matching TRBD2. Trimming took 1 base from V and 1 from J; bases not matched to a gene: 8. Germline values: CDR1 LGHNA, CDR2 YSLEER. CDR3 length equals 17 residues. CDR3 amino acids: CASSQAGGLAGSYEQYF. As DNA, the CDR3 is TGCGCCAGCAGCCAAGCGGGTGGTCTAGCGGGATCCTACGAGCAGTACTTC.

This clone was seen only once. As DNA, the CDR3 is TGTGCCAGCAGCTCGACTATCGGGACGGGAGTGGGGGAGCAGTACTTC. As protein: CASSSTIGTGVGEQYF. The V gene is TRBV9, the J gene TRBJ2-7; TRBD2 is a possible D gene (6 bases). Trimming removed 4 bases from V and 7 bases from J, with 24 bases in between. Looked up from germline, CDR1 is SGDLS and CDR2 is YYNGEE. This CDR3 is 16 amino acids long. Full variable domain (missing parts from reference TRBV9 and TRBJ2-7): DSGVTQTPKHLITATGQRVTLRCSPRSGDLSVYWYQQSLDQGLQFLIQYYNGEERAKGNILERFSAQQFPDLHSELNLSSLELGDSALYFCASSSTIGTGVGEQYFGPGTRLTVT.

This chain joins TRBV29-1 and TRBJ2-3; D might be TRBD1 or TRBD2, each matching 7 bases. The V end lost 3 bases, the J end lost 2 bases, and 18 bases lay between the germline ends. Germline CDR1 SQVTM, CDR2 ANQGSEA. The CDR3 loop spans 16 amino acids. This CDR3 is CSVESGEGAHTDTQYF. Here the CDR3 DNA reads TGCAGCGTTGAGTCGGGGGAGGGGGCTCACACAGATACGCAGTATTTT.